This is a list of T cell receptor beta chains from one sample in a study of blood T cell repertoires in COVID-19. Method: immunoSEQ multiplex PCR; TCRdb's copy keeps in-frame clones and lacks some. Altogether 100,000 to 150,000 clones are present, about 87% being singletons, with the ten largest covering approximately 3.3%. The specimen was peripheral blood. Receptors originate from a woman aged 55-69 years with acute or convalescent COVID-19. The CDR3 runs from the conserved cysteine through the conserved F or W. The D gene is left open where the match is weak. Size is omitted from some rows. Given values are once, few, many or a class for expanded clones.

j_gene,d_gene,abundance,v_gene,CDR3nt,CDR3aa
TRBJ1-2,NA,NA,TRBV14,TGTGCCAGCAGCCAAGATGAGGGCTATGGCTACACCTTC,CASSQDEGYGYTF
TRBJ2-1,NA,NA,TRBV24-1,TGTGCCACCAGTGATTCGGGCGGGGAGGTGAACAATGAGCAGTTCTTC,CATSDSGGEVNNEQFF
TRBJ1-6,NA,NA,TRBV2,TGTGCCAGCAGCCTGAGCTCCTATAATTCACCCCTCCACTTT,CASSLSSYNSPLHF
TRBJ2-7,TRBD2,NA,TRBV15,TGTGCCACCAGCAGTGGGACTAGCGGGAGTCCCTACGAGCAGTACTTC,CATSSGTSGSPYEQYF
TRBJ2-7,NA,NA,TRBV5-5,TGTGCCAGCAGTAGGGACATTGCCTACGAGCAGTACTTC,CASSRDIAYEQYF
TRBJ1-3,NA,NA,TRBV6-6,TGTGCCAGCAGTCCTACAGGTCTCTCTGGAAACACCATATATTTT,CASSPTGLSGNTIYF
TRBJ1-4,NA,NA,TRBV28,TGTGCCAGCAGTTTAACGGGTACTAATGAAAAACTGTTTTTT,CASSLTGTNEKLFF
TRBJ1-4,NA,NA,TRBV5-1,TGCGCCAGCAGCTTGGCCCCGGGGGGAGCTAATGAAAAACTGTTTTTT,CASSLAPGGANEKLFF
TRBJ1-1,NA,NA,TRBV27,TGTGCCAGCAGGCGGGGCACTTTGAACACTGAAGCTTTCTTT,CASRRGTLNTEAFF
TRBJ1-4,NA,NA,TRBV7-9,TGTGCCAGCAGCCGTGAGGAAAAACTGTTTTTT,CASSREEKLFF
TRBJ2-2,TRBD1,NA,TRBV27,TGTGCCAGCAGTGTACAGGGGGCTGACACCGGGGAGCTGTTTTTT,CASSVQGADTGELFF
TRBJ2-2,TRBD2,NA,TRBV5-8,TGTGCCAGCAGCTTGCTAGCGGGGGCCGGGGAGCTGTTTTTT,CASSLLAGAGELFF
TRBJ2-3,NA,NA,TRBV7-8,TGTGCCAGCAGCTTACAGGGGAGGGTATCTCTCACAGATACGCAGTATTTT,CASSLQGRVSLTDTQYF
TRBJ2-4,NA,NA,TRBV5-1,TGCGCCAGCAGCTTAGGGAGTTTGACCAAAAACATTCAGTACTTC,CASSLGSLTKNIQYF
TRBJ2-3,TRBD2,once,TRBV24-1,TGTGCCACCAGTGTAACGGGAGGGGGAGATACGCAGTATTTT,CATSVTGGGDTQYF
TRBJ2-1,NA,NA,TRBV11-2,TGTGCCAGCAGCTTTAATCTCAATGAGCAGTTCTTC,CASSFNLNEQFF
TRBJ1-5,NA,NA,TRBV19,TGTGCCAGTAGTCTCCGGGGACTTAGCAATCAGCCCCAGCATTTT,CASSLRGLSNQPQHF
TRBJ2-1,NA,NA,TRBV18,TGTGCCAGCTCACCGGTAGCGTTCCGCTCCTACAATGAGCAGTTCTTC,CASSPVAFRSYNEQFF
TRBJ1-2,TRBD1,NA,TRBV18,TGTGCCAGCTCACGCGAAAGGACAGGGACGGGCTACACCTTC,CASSRERTGTGYTF
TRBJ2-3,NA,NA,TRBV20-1,TGCAGTGCTAGTCTGTCCCTCACAGATACGCAGTATTTT,CSASLSLTDTQYF
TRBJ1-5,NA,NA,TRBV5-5,TGTGCCAGCAGCCCACGACAGGGCAATCAGCCCCAGCATTTT,CASSPRQGNQPQHF
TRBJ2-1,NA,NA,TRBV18,TGTGCCAGCTCCCTTAGTGGGGGGGCGTCCTCCTACAATGAGCAGTTCTTC,CASSLSGGASSYNEQFF
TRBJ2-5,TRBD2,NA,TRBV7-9,TGTGCCAGCAGCTTGACTAGCGGGCTCCAAGAGACCCAGTACTTC,CASSLTSGLQETQYF